The 17 T cell receptor beta chains below all came from one sample that was sequenced in a study of T cells after somatic rescue of genetic block. Some clones are missing from TCRdb's copy, which holds only in-frame ones; the method was immunoSEQ multiplex PCR. Of under 15,000 clones in the sample, approximately 70% were seen once. The sequenced sample was peripheral blood mononuclear cells (PBMCs). These receptors came from a boy younger than 18.

The J gene is TRBJ2-7, the V gene TRBV6-1; TRBD1 agrees at 7 bases. The CDR3 is 16 residues long. Germline trimming cut 2 bases from V and 0 bases from J; bases unmatched to any gene: 7. Germline CDR1 is MNHNS and CDR2 is SASEGT. The CDR3 reads CASSEFRGSTSYEQYF. The CDR3 coding sequence is TGTGCCAGCAGTGAATTCAGGGGGAGTACCTCCTACGAGCAGTACTTC.

The chain recombines TRBV6-5 with TRBJ1-5, with D possibly being TRBD1 (6 bases). There are 15 residues in the CDR3. Germline lookup yields CDR1 MNHEY and CDR2 SVGAGI. With 0 bases removed from V and 2 bases from J, the gap between germline ends came to 8 bases. CDR3 nucleotides: TGTGCCAGCAGTTACTCGCCAGGGGGCAATCAGCCCCAGCATTTT. Translating it yields CASSYSPGGNQPQHF.

The chain recombines TRBV7-8 with TRBJ2-1, with 11 bases aligning to TRBD2. The CDR3 consists of 17 residues. Germline loops: CDR1 SGHVS, CDR2 FQNEAQ. Germline trimming cut 2 bases from V and 4 bases from J; bases unmatched to any gene: 7. The CDR3 sequence is CASSLPKTSGMYNEQFF. The CDR3 coding sequence is TGTGCCAGCAGCTTACCCAAGACTAGCGGGATGTACAATGAGCAGTTCTTC.

The gene calls are TRBV19 and TRBJ2-3; 8 bases fit TRBD1. The germline gives CDR1 LNHDA, CDR2 SQIVND (reference sequence). The CDR3 is 20 amino acids. The V gene end was trimmed by 4 bases and the J gene end by 1 base; junction bases not matched to a gene: 19. The CDR3 sequence: CASSRRDLQGVGVGTDTQYF. For the CDR3, the DNA is TGTGCCAGTAGTAGAAGAGACCTACAGGGGGTTGGGGTTGGCACAGATACGCAGTATTTT.

The rearrangement uses TRBV5-1 and TRBJ1-3; D gene unclear. The CDR3 contains 16 residues. The germline V gene encodes CDR1 SGHRS and CDR2 YFSETQ. The ends were cut back, 0 bases at V and 4 bases at J, with 14 bases in the middle. CDR3 coding DNA: TGCGCCAGCAGCTTGGACCCGACGTCTGGGGGAAACACCATATATTTT. Translation: CASSLDPTSGGNTIYF.

The chain carries TRBV10-3 and TRBJ2-5; 10 nucleotides match TRBD2. This CDR3 is built from 16 residues. With V trimmed by 3 bases and J by 5 bases, 9 bases remained unmatched. Germline CDR1 ENHRY, CDR2 SYGVKD. DNA of the CDR3: TGTGCCATCAGTGAAAGAAGCGGGAGGGCCCTGGAGACCCAGTACTTC. Its protein is CAISERSGRALETQYF.

The chain links TRBV10-1 to TRBJ1-1, with D unclear. Deletions cut 3 bases from V and 2 bases from J, with 10 bases between. CDR1 WNHNN and CDR2 SYGVQD come from the germline V gene (reference sequence). The CDR3 runs 14 residues. The CDR3 region is CASSDGQANTEAFF. In DNA, the CDR3 is TGCGCCAGCAGTGATGGTCAGGCCAACACTGAAGCTTTCTTT.

V and J are TRBV5-1 and TRBJ2-3; 9 bases are shared with TRBD2. The germline gives CDR1 SGHRS, CDR2 YFSETQ. The CDR3 sequence is 15 residues long. J lost 2 bases, V lost 4 bases, and 5 bases had no gene match. The CDR3 bases are TGCGCCAGCAGCCCGGGACTAGCCCACACAGATACGCAGTATTTT. Residues: CASSPGLAHTDTQYF.

The V call is TRBV29-1, the J call TRBJ2-7; no firm D call. The CDR3 has 13 residues. The V gene lost 2 bases and the J gene lost 2 bases, with 10 bases spanning the gap. From germline, CDR1 is SQVTM and CDR2 ANQGSEA. The CDR3 sequence is CSVESGVPYEQYF. DNA for the CDR3: TGCAGCGTTGAAAGTGGGGTCCCCTACGAGCAGTACTTC.

Written as DNA, the CDR3 is TGTGCCAGCAGCTTGGCCTGGACAGATACGCAGTATTTT. Translated, it gives CASSLAWTDTQYF. This chain connects TRBV5-6 to TRBJ2-3; no clear D. Trimming shortened V by 0 bases and J by 3 bases, and 5 bases separated the two germline ends. CDR1 and CDR2 (germline): SGHDT, YYEEEE. This CDR3 comprises 13 residues.

This clone was seen a few times. The chain couples TRBV6-5 to TRBJ1-1, with 8 bases lining up with TRBD1. There are 14 residues in the CDR3. Germline CDR1 is MNHEY and CDR2 is SVGAGI. V shed 7 bases, J shed 6 bases, and the junction held 10 bases outside the gene matches. CDR3 nucleotides: TGTGCCAGCATGAGAGGGACAGGTGTCTCTGAAGCTTTCTTT. Translated: CASMRGTGVSEAFF.

This chain connects TRBV5-4 to TRBJ2-5; 8 nucleotides line up with TRBD2. The CDR3 is 16 residues long. V shed 4 bases, J shed 2 bases, and the junction held 10 bases outside the gene matches. CDR1 and CDR2 from the germline V gene are SGHNT and YYREEE (reference sequence). CDR3 bases: TGTGCCAGCAGCCCGGGTGCGGGGGGCCATCAAGAGACCCAGTACTTC. Amino acids: CASSPGAGGHQETQYF.

V is TRBV5-1 and J is TRBJ2-6; tentatively, D is TRBD1 (5 bases). Trimming left V 4 bases short and J 0 bases short, with 11 bases between. This CDR3 comprises 16 residues. CDR1 and CDR2 (germline): SGHRS, YFSETQ. The CDR3, as DNA: TGCGCCAGCAGCAACCGACAGTACTCTGGGGCCAACGTCCTGACTTTC. It codes for CASSNRQYSGANVLTF.

The chain is built from TRBV18 and TRBJ2-3; possibly TRBD1 for D (6 bases). The CDR3 spans 14 residues. V lost 4 bases to trimming and J lost 5 bases, with 13 bases between them. The germline V gene has CDR1 KGHSH and CDR2 LQKENI. The CDR3 DNA sequence: TGTGCCAGCTCACGTTACAGGGCAGAAGATACGCAGTATTTT. This codes for CASSRYRAEDTQYF.

This CDR3 reads CASSPRGSTTNEKLFF. The CDR3 nucleotides are TGTGCCAGCAGCCCCAGGGGCAGCACAACTAATGAAAAACTGTTTTTT. The gene calls are TRBV7-9 and TRBJ1-4; tentatively, D is TRBD1 (6 bases). The CDR3 totals 16 residues. Germline assignment: CDR1 SEHNR and CDR2 FQNEAQ (reference sequence). Trimming took off 5 bases at V and 0 bases at J, with 13 bases between the two ends.

As for this clone: This sample includes further DNA sequences coding for the same CDR3. The chain recombines TRBV28 with TRBJ2-5; the match to TRBD1 covers 11 bases. CDR1 and CDR2 from the germline V gene are MDHEN and SYDVKM. The CDR3 totals 15 residues. The V gene end was trimmed by 4 bases and the J gene end by 5 bases; junction bases not matched to a gene: 6. The CDR3 DNA reads as TGTGCCAGCAGTTCTGGACAGGGGGCTTACGAGACCCAGTACTTC. This gives the protein CASSSGQGAYETQYF.

The rearrangement uses TRBV18 and TRBJ2-3; the match to TRBD1 covers 7 bases. CDR3 length: 18 residues. After removal of 1 base from V and 2 bases from J, the junction contained 12 bases not matched to a gene. Germline CDR1 KGHSH, CDR2 LQKENI. CDR3 sequence reads: CASSPLPTGRQSTDTQYF. As DNA, the CDR3 is TGTGCCAGCTCACCACTCCCGACAGGGCGCCAATCCACAGATACGCAGTATTTT.